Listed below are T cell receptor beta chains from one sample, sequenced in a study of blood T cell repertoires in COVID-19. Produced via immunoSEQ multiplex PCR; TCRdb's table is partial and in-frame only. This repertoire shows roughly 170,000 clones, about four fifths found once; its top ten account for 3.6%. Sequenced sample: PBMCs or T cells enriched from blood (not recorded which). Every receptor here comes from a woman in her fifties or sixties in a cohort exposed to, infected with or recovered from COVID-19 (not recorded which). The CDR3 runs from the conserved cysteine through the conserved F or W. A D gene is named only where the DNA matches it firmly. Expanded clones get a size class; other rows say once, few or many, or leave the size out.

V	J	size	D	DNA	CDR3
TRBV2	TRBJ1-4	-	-	TGTGCCACCATAAACCCCCCAGTCTCTAATGAAAAACTGTTTTTT	CATINPPVSNEKLFF
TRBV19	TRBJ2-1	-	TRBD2	TGTGCCAGTAGTGTGACTAGCGGGCGTAGAAGTTTTAGGCAGTTCTTC	CASSVTSGRRSFRQFF
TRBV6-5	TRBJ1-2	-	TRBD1	TGTGCCAGCAGTCGGGGACAGGGTAATGGCTACACCTTC	CASSRGQGNGYTF
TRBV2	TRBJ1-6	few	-	TGTGCCAGCAGCCTCCGGGTCCCCGGACAAAATTCACCCCTCCACTTT	CASSLRVPGQNSPLHF
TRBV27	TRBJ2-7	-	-	TGTGCCAGCAGTTTATCGGGAGTACGGGTCGAGCAGTACTTC	CASSLSGVRVEQYF
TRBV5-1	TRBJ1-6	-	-	TGCGCCAGCAGCCTCGGCGGCAGTCTTAATTCACCCCTCCACTTT	CASSLGGSLNSPLHF
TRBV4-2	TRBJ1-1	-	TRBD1	TGTGCCAGCAGCCATCCCAGGACAGGAATGAACACTGAAGCTTTCTTT	CASSHPRTGMNTEAFF
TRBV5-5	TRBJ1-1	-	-	TGTGCCAGCAGCTTGGGAACAGGGACTGAAGCTTTCTTT	CASSLGTGTEAFF
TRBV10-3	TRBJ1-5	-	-	TGTGCCATCAAACCCCAGGGGAATCAGCCCCAGCATTTT	CAIKPQGNQPQHF
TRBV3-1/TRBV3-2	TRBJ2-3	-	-	TGTGCCAGCAGCCAAGTGGGCGGGACTGGGGAGGATACGCAGTATTTT	CASSQVGGTGEDTQYF